What follows are 27 T cell receptor beta chains derived from one specimen sequenced in a study of blood T cells in healthy people across ages. For the second PCR, which ran for roughly 7 to 11 cycles, a sample-barcoded 5' primer and a J-beta primer mix were used. TCRdb reanalysed the 5' RACE reads using MiXCR and keeps one entry per CDR3 protein. The sample consists of 550,000 to 750,000 distinct CDR3 sequences, roughly 21% of them appearing once. The specimen sequenced was blood. The receptors were sampled from a man in his 70s in good health.

This clonotype was seen a few times. V gene TRBV28 combines with J gene TRBJ2-4; D possibly corresponds to TRBD2 (6 bases). V was trimmed by 8 bases and J by 6 bases, leaving 20 bases between them. This CDR3 is 15 amino acids long. Per germline, CDR1 MDHEN and CDR2 SYDVKM. The CDR3, as DNA: TGTGCCAGCTCCTCGGGGGACGGGTGGAGAAACATTCAGTACTTC. It is translated as CASSSGDGWRNIQYF.

The chain recombines TRBV29-1 with TRBJ1-2; D is unresolved. Trimming took off 5 bases at V and 8 bases at J, with 12 bases between the two ends. The CDR3 runs 11 residues. Germline V gene lookup returns CDR1 SQVTM and CDR2 ANQGSEA. CDR3 loop: CSVMLYEGYTF. CDR3 DNA sequence: TGCAGCGTTATGTTGTACGAGGGCTACACCTTC.

The rearrangement joins TRBV14 to TRBJ2-6; D is unclear. This CDR3 is 20 amino acids long. CDR1 is SGHDN and CDR2 is FVKESK in the germline V gene. V dropped 0 bases and J dropped 0 bases, with 18 bases sitting between them. DNA of the CDR3: TGTGCCAGCAGCCAAGATGGCAGCTTTCCTAGAAACTCTGGGGCCAACGTCCTGACTTTC. Protein: CASSQDGSFPRNSGANVLTF. The full variable domain, rest sourced from reference TRBV14 and TRBJ2-6, is EAGVTQFPSHSVIEKGQTVTLRCDPISGHDNLYWYRRVMGKEIKFLLHFVKESKQDESGMPNNRFLAERTGGTYSTLKVQPAELEDSGVYFCASSQDGSFPRNSGANVLTFGAGSRLTVL.

With regard to this clonotype: At one end, the junction sequence differs from germline, possibly due to a read error. This chain links TRBV2 with TRBJ2-1, with D possibly matching TRBD2 (5 bases). CDR1 is SNHLY, CDR2 FYNNEI, per germline. The length of the CDR3 is 16 residues. CDR3: CASSDRSGDSYNGQFF. As DNA, the CDR3 is TGTGCCAGCAGTGATCGGAGCGGCGACTCCTACAATGGGCAGTTCTTC. The entire variable domain, with the rest obtained from reference TRBV2 and TRBJ2-1, is as follows: EPEVTQTPSHQVTQMGQEVILRCVPISNHLYFYWYRQILGQKVEFLVSFYNNEISEKSEIFDDQFSVERPDGSNFTLKIRSTKLEDSAMYFCASSDRSGDSYNGQFFGPGTRLTVL.

The rearrangement links TRBV7-2 to TRBJ2-2; TRBD2 matches at 14 bases. The CDR3 contains 16 residues. Germline V lookup: CDR1 SGHTA, CDR2 FQGNSA. The V gene end was trimmed by 5 bases and the J gene end by 7 bases; junction bases not matched to a gene: 6. DNA of the CDR3: TGTGCCAGCAGCCGTAGCGGACTAGCGGGAGGCGGGGAGCTGTTTTTT. Protein sequence: CASSRSGLAGGGELFF.

V gene TRBV7-2 combines with J gene TRBJ2-7, with TRBD1 as a possible D gene (6 bases). CDR1 is SGHTA and CDR2 is FQGNSA in the germline V gene. V was cut by 5 bases and J by 0 bases, with 11 bases left in between. The CDR3 contains 14 residues. For the CDR3, the DNA is TGTGCCAGCAGCACGGACAGCCCCTCCTACGAGCAGTACTTC. Translating it yields CASSTDSPSYEQYF.

J is TRBJ1-2 and V is TRBV20-1; D remains unclear. The CDR3 has 13 amino acids. Trimming cost V 6 bases and J 4 bases, with 15 bases left between them. Germline V gives CDR1 DFQATT, CDR2 SNEGSKA (reference sequence). In DNA, the CDR3 is TGCAGTGCGACCTTCCCGGCAGTCTATGGCTACACCTTC. Protein product: CSATFPAVYGYTF.

V and J are TRBV4-3 and TRBJ1-2; 7 positions match TRBD1. The CDR3 runs to 15 residues. Germline V gene sequence: CDR1 LGHNA, CDR2 YSLEER. V gave up 0 bases and J gave up 4 bases; unmatched junction bases: 5. The CDR3 DNA sequence: TGCGCCAGCAGCCAAGAATTACAGGGGTCCTATGGCTACACCTTC. It specifies CASSQELQGSYGYTF.

This clonotype was counted ten times or more. As DNA, the CDR3 is TGCGCCAGCAGCTTGGCTAAGGAGACCCAGTACTTC. Translation: CASSLAKETQYF. V is TRBV5-1 and J is TRBJ2-5; no clear D. Trimming took 0 bases from V and 5 from J, leaving 5 bases between them. Germline values: CDR1 SGHRS, CDR2 YFSETQ. This CDR3 has 12 amino acids.

This clonotype was detected only a few times. This chain links TRBV5-1 with TRBJ1-1, with D uncertain. The length of the CDR3 is 14 residues. Germline V gives CDR1 SGHRS, CDR2 YFSETQ. Deletions cut 4 bases from V and 3 bases from J, with 13 bases between. CDR3 amino acids: CASSHLGIDTEAFF. The CDR3 DNA sequence: TGCGCCAGCAGCCACCTGGGGATCGACACTGAAGCTTTCTTT.

This clonotype was seen a few times. V gene TRBV20-1 combines with J gene TRBJ2-7; 9 bases are shared with TRBD2. Germline loops: CDR1 DFQATT, CDR2 SNEGSKA (reference sequence). Losses at the gene ends were 1 base for V and 0 bases for J; bases not matched to a gene: 7. The CDR3 length is 16 residues. The CDR3 DNA reads as TGCAGTGCTAGAGGTTCGCCAGCGGGAGGCTCCTACGAGCAGTACTTC. Translation: CSARGSPAGGSYEQYF.

This clonotype has a handful of counts. This chain links TRBV27 with TRBJ2-7; 9 nucleotides align to TRBD2. Per the germline V gene, CDR1 is MNHEY and CDR2 is SMNVEV (reference sequence). The CDR3 contains 15 residues. Trimming removed 0 bases from V and 3 bases from J; junction bases left unmatched: 3. Written as DNA, the CDR3 is TGTGCCAGCAGTTTATCGGGTAGCGGGAGCTACGAGCAGTACTTC. This gives the protein CASSLSGSGSYEQYF.

There are a few counts of this clonotype. The chain links TRBV18 to TRBJ2-7, with no clear D. Germline V gene data show CDR1 as KGHSH and CDR2 as LQKENI. Trimming shortened V by 3 bases and J by 5 bases, and 11 bases separated the two germline ends. The CDR3 loop spans 13 amino acids. Here the CDR3 reads CASSPGINDEQYF. The CDR3 region has the DNA TGTGCCAGCTCACCTGGGATTAACGACGAGCAGTACTTC.

The rearrangement uses TRBV7-9 and TRBJ1-4; TRBD1 is a possible D gene (5 bases). Germline V gives CDR1 SEHNR, CDR2 FQNEAQ (reference sequence). Trimming took 5 bases from V and 7 from J, leaving 11 bases between them. The CDR3 sequence is 13 residues long. CDR3 DNA sequence: TGTGCCAGCAGCCCCGACAGCCGTGAAAAACTGTTTTTT. Its translation is CASSPDSREKLFF.

This clonotype was detected only a few times. The chain is built from TRBV20-1 and TRBJ2-1; TRBD2 matches 11 bases. V dropped 3 bases and J dropped 4; count of bases not matched to a gene: 8. The CDR3 is 16 residues long. The germline V gene encodes CDR1 DFQATT and CDR2 SNEGSKA (reference sequence). This chain's CDR3 is CSARLTGTSGYNEQFF. As DNA, the CDR3 is TGCAGTGCTAGGCTCACCGGGACTAGCGGTTACAATGAGCAGTTCTTC.

Comment on this clonotype: One end of the junction varies from germline; a read error may be responsible. The V gene is TRBV11-2, the J gene TRBJ2-5, with a possible D match to TRBD2 (5 bases). The CDR3 is 16 residues long. Germline V gene lookup returns CDR1 SGHAT and CDR2 FQNNGV. The CDR3 nucleotides are TGTGCCGGCAGCTTAGATCGATTTGAGGGACAAGAGACCCAGTACTTC. As protein: CAGSLDRFEGQETQYF.

For the CDR3, the DNA is TGCAGTGCTAGTAAGGTGGCTACAGATACGCAGTATTTT. Protein product: CSASKVATDTQYF. The chain is built from TRBV20-1 and TRBJ2-3; the D is unclear. The CDR3 loop spans 13 amino acids. V was shortened by 3 bases and J by 3 bases, with 10 bases between the two germline ends. The V gene's germline CDR1 is DFQATT and CDR2 SNEGSKA (reference sequence).

Note on this clonotype: The conserved final phenylalanine or tryptophan is absent from the CDR3, which likely points to a read error. The chain employs TRBV7-8 and TRBJ2-5; maybe TRBD1 (5 bases). The ends were cut back, 1 base at V and 1 base at J, with 13 bases in the middle. Germline V CDR1 and CDR2: SGHVS, FQNEAQ. This CDR3 contains 16 residues. Here the CDR3 DNA reads TGTGCCAGCAGCTTAGAGGGGCCAGCCGCCCAAGAGACCCAGTACCTC. This gives the protein CASSLEGPAAQETQYL.

This clonotype was seen only a few times. The rearrangement joins TRBV27 to TRBJ1-1; the D gene is possibly TRBD1 (6 bases). CDR1 and CDR2 (germline): MNHEY, SMNVEV (reference sequence). This CDR3 comprises 13 residues. V gave up 5 bases and J gave up 2 bases, with 9 bases separating them. DNA for the CDR3: TGTGCCAGCAGTCCGGGACACAACACTGAAGCTTTCTTT. It specifies CASSPGHNTEAFF.

This clonotype came up a few times. This sequence joins TRBV5-5 and TRBJ1-2; D gene ambiguous. CDR3 length: 12 amino acids. Trimming pared 3 bases from V and 8 bases from J, leaving 11 bases between. Germline V CDR1 and CDR2: SGHKS, YYEKEE (reference sequence). The CDR3 DNA reads as TGTGCCAGCAGCTCTACAACGTACGGCTACACCTTC. Translated, it gives CASSSTTYGYTF.

This chain connects TRBV4-1 to TRBJ2-3, with D unclear. Trimming left V 3 bases short and J 8 bases short, with 15 bases between. CDR3 length: 14 amino acids. Germline-derived CDR1 and CDR2 are MGHRA and YSYEKL. The CDR3 DNA follows: TGCGCCAGCAGCCACAGACTGACACCGCCTACGCAGTATTTT. The encoded protein is CASSHRLTPPTQYF.

This clonotype was seen ten or more times. The genes are TRBV27 and TRBJ2-7; 7 bases align to TRBD2. This CDR3 has 13 residues. Germline values: CDR1 MNHEY, CDR2 SMNVEV (reference sequence). With V trimmed by 6 bases and J by 2 bases, 4 bases remained unmatched. The CDR3 sequence is CASSPGLAYEQYF. CDR3 coding DNA: TGTGCCAGCAGCCCAGGACTAGCCTACGAGCAGTACTTC.

This clonotype came up many times. V is TRBV28 and J is TRBJ1-3; tentative D call: TRBD1 (6 bases). CDR1 and CDR2 from the germline V gene are MDHEN and SYDVKM. The CDR3 is made up of 14 amino acids. The V end was cut by 6 bases, the J end by 4 bases, with 13 bases between. CDR3 DNA: TGTGCCAGCAGCCCAACAGGGTCGGGAAACACCATATATTTT. This gives the protein CASSPTGSGNTIYF. Full variable domain (remainder filled in from reference TRBV28 and TRBJ1-3): DVKVTQSSRYLVKRTGEKVFLECVQDMDHENMFWYRQDPGLGLRLIYFSYDVKMKEKGDIPEGYSVSREKKERFSLILESASTNQTSMYLCASSPTGSGNTIYFGEGSWLTVV.

DNA of the CDR3: TGTGCCAGCAGCATCCGGGACGGGAATTCACCCCTCCACTTT. It codes for CASSIRDGNSPLHF. J is TRBJ1-6 and V is TRBV9; TRBD1 might be the D (5 bases). Trimming pared 4 bases from V and 7 bases from J, leaving 12 bases between. Germline lookup yields CDR1 SGDLS and CDR2 YYNGEE. The CDR3 is 14 amino acids. The entire variable domain, with the rest obtained from reference TRBV9 and TRBJ1-6, is as follows: DSGVTQTPKHLITATGQRVTLRCSPRSGDLSVYWYQQSLDQGLQFLIQYYNGEERAKGNILERFSAQQFPDLHSELNLSSLELGDSALYFCASSIRDGNSPLHFGNGTRLTVT.

The V and J genes are TRBV20-1 and TRBJ2-5, with D possibly being TRBD2 (5 bases). Trimming took 0 bases from V and 5 from J, leaving 13 bases between them. This CDR3 has 14 amino acids. The germline V gene has CDR1 DFQATT and CDR2 SNEGSKA (reference sequence). CDR3: CSARDLGVQETQYF. The CDR3 DNA reads as TGCAGTGCTAGAGATTTGGGAGTTCAGGAGACCCAGTACTTC.

About this clonotype itself: A much more abundant neighbour one base away suggests this may be a read error. The conserved closing phenylalanine or tryptophan is absent in this CDR3, likely reflecting a read error. V is TRBV12-3 or TRBV12-4 and J is TRBJ2-4; TRBD1 matches at 9 bases. Trimming removed 4 bases from V and 9 bases from J; junction bases left unmatched: 7. This CDR3 has 14 residues. The CDR3 region has the DNA TGTGCCAGCAGTTCATGGACAGGGGACATCATTCAGTACCTC. Its protein is CASSSWTGDIIQYL.

This clonotype was observed a handful of times. The chain combines TRBV20-1 with TRBJ2-3; TRBD2 agrees at 15 bases. J gave up 3 bases and V 3 bases, and 7 bases lay outside the gene matches. In germline, CDR1 is DFQATT, CDR2 SNEGSKA (reference sequence). The CDR3 runs 17 residues. CDR3 sequence: CSASGLAGGPLTDTQYF. The CDR3 DNA is TGCAGTGCTAGTGGACTAGCGGGAGGGCCATTGACAGATACGCAGTATTTT.